This T cell receptor (beta chain) came from a study of blood T cell repertoires in COVID-19. Study-level information: The analysed material was cDNA or gDNA that came from T cells, B-cell-depleted T cells, or PBMCs.

V lost 8 bases, J lost 3 bases, and 17 bases lay in between. This CDR3 spans 15 amino acids. Germline assignment: CDR1 LNHDA and CDR2 SQIVND (reference sequence). Original processing methods: Nucleated cell counts were estimated from reference gene primer amplification. Produced via immunoSEQ multiplex PCR; TCRdb's table is partial and in-frame only. Clonal size and the V and J genes are those of that table, whereas D and trimming came from the DNA. Of over 200,000 clones in the sample, roughly 88% were seen once. This clone was recorded only once. The chain carries TRBV19 and TRBJ1-5; D perhaps matches TRBD1 (6 bases). The TCR originated in a man between 25 and 39 years old who had recovered from COVID-19. The sample was peripheral blood. The CDR3 spells CASSKPRQVNQPQHF. The CDR3 nucleotides are TGTGCCAGTTCCAAACCCCGACAGGTCAATCAGCCCCAGCATTTT.